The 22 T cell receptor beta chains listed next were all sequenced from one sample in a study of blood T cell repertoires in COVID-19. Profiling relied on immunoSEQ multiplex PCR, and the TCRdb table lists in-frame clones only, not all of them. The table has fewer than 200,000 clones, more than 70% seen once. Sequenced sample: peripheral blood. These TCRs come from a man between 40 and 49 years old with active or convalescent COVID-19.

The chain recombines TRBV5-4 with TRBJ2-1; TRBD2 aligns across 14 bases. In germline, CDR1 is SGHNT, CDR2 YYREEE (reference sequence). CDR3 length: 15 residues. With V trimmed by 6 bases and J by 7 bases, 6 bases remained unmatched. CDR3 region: CASTYGTSGRNEQFF. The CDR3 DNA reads TGTGCCAGCACTTACGGGACTAGCGGGAGAAATGAGCAGTTCTTC.

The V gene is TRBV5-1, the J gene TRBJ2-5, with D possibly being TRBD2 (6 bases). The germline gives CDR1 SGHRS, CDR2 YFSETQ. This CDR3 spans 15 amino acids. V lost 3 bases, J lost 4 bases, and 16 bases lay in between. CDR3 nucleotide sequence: TGCGCCAGCAGCTGGGAGGACGGTGGTGGAGAGACCCAGTACTTC. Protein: CASSWEDGGGETQYF.

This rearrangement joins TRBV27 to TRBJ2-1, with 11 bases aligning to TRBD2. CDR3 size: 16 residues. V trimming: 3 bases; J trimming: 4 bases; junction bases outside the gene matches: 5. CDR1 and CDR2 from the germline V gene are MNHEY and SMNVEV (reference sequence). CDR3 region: CASSFLAGGPYNEQFF. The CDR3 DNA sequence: TGTGCCAGCAGTTTTTTAGCGGGAGGGCCATACAATGAGCAGTTCTTC.

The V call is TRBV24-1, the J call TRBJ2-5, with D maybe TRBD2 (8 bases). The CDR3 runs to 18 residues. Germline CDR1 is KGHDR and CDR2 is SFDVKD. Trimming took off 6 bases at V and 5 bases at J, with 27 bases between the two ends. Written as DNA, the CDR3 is TGTGCCACCAGTCCCTTCGGGAGGGGCCAGGGGGGATCGGAGACCCAGTACTTC. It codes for CATSPFGRGQGGSETQYF.

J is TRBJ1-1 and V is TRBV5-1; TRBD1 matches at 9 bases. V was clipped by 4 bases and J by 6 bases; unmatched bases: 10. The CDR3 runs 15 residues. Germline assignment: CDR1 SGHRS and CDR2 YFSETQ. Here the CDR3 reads CASSPDGTGYPEAFF. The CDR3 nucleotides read TGCGCCAGCAGCCCGGACGGGACAGGGTATCCTGAAGCTTTCTTT.

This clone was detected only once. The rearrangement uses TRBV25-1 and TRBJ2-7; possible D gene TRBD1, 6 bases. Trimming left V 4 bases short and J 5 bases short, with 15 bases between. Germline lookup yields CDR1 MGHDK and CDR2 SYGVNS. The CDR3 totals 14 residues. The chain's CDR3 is CASSAGTGWDEQYF. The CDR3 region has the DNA TGTGCCAGCAGTGCGGGTACAGGGTGGGACGAGCAGTACTTC.

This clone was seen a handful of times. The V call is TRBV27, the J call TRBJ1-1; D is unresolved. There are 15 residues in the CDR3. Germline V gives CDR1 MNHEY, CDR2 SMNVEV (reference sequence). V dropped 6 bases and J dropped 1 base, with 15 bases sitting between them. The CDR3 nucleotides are TGTGCCAGCAGCGCCGGCCGGCGGAAGAACACTGAAGCTTTCTTT. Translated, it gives CASSAGRRKNTEAFF.

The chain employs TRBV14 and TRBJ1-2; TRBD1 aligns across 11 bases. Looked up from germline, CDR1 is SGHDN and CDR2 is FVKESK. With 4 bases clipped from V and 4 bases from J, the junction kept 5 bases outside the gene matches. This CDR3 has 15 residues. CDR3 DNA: TGTGCCAGCAGCCGAGCCGGGACAGGGGGCTATGGCTACACCTTC. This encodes CASSRAGTGGYGYTF.

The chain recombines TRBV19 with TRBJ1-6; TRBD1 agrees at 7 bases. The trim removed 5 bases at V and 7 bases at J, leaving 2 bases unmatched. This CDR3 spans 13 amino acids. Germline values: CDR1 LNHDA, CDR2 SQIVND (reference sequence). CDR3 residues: CASSPGGNSPLHF. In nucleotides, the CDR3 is TGTGCCAGTAGTCCAGGGGGGAATTCACCCCTCCACTTT.

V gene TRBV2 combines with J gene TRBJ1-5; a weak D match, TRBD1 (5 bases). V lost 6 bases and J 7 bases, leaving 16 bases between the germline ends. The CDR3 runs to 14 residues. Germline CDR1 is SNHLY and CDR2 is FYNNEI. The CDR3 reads CASSPIGAGQPQHF. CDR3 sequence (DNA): TGTGCCAGCAGCCCCATAGGGGCAGGACAGCCCCAGCATTTT.

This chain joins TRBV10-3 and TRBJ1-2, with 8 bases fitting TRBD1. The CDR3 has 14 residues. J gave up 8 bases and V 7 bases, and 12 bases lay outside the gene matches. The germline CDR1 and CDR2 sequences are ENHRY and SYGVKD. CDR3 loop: CAIKMDRERGGYTF. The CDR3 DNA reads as TGTGCCATCAAAATGGACAGGGAGAGAGGAGGCTACACCTTC.

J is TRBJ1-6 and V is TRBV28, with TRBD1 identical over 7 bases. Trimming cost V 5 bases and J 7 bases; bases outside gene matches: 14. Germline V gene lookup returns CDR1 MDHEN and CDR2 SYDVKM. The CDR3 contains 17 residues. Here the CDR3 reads CASSPIPGGRSNSPLHF. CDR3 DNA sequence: TGTGCCAGCAGTCCCATACCAGGGGGGCGATCAAATTCACCCCTCCACTTT.

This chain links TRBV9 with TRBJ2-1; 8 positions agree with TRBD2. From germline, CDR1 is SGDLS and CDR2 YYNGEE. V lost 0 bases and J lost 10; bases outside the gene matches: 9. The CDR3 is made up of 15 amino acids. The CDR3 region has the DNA TGTGCCAGCAGCGTAGCAGCGGGGGCCCCCGGGGAGCAGTTCTTC. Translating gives CASSVAAGAPGEQFF.

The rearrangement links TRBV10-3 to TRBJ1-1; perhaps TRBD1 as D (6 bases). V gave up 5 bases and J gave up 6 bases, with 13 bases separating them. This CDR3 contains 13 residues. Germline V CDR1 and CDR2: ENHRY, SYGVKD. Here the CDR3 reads CAISSTGASEAFF. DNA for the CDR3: TGTGCCATCAGTTCGACAGGAGCCTCTGAAGCTTTCTTT.

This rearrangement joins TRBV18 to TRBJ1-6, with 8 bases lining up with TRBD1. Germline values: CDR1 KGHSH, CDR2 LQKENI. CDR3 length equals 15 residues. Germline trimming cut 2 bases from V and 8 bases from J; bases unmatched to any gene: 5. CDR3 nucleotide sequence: TGTGCCAGCTCACCAGGGACAGGAGGGGATTCACCCCTCCACTTT. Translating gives CASSPGTGGDSPLHF.

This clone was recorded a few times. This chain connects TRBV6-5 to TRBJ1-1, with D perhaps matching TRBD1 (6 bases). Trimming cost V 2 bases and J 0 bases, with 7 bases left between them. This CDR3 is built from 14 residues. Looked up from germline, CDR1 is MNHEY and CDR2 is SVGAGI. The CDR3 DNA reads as TGTGCCAGCAGTTACCCAGGGGTGAACACTGAAGCTTTCTTT. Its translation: CASSYPGVNTEAFF.

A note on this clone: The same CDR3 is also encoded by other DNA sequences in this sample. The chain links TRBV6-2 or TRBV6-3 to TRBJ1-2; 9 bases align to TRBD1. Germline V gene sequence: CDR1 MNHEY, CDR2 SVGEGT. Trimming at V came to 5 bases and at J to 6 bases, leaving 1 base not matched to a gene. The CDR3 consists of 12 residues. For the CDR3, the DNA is TGTGCCAGCAGTCGGACAGGGGATGGCTACACCTTC. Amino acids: CASSRTGDGYTF.

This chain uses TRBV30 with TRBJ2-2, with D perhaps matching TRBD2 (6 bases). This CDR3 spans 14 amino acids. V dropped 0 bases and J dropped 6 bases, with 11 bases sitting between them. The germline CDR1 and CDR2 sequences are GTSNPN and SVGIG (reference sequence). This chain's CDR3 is CAWSVQGGAGELFF. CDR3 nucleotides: TGTGCCTGGAGTGTACAAGGAGGGGCCGGGGAGCTGTTTTTT.

CDR3: CATLAEGLYEQYF. Written as DNA, the CDR3 is TGTGCCACCTTAGCTGAGGGCCTCTACGAGCAGTACTTC. This chain uses TRBV28 with TRBJ2-7; D perhaps matches TRBD2 (5 bases). Between the trimmed V and J ends, which lost 10 bases and 3 bases, there was a span of 16 bases. Germline CDR1 MDHEN, CDR2 SYDVKM. The CDR3 has 13 amino acids.

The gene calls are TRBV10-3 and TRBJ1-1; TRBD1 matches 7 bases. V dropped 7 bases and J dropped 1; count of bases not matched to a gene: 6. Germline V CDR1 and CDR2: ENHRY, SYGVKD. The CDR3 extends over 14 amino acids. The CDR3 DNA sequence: TGTGCCATCAACCAGGGGGATCGGAACACTGAAGCTTTCTTT. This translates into CAINQGDRNTEAFF.

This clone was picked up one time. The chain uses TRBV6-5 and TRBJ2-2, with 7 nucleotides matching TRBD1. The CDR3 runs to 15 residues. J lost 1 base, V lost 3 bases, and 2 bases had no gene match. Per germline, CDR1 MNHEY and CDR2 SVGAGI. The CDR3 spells CASSYRTGNTGELFF. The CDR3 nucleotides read TGTGCCAGCAGTTATAGGACAGGGAACACCGGGGAGCTGTTTTTT.

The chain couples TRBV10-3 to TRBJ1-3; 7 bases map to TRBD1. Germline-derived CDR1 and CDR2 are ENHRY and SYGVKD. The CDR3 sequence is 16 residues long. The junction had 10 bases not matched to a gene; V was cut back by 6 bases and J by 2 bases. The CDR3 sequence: CAISGQDLKAGNTIYF. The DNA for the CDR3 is TGTGCCATCAGCGGACAGGATTTAAAGGCTGGAAACACCATATATTTT.